Each of the 29 T cell receptor beta chains below was sequenced from the same sample in a study of blood T cell repertoires in COVID-19. Data came from immunoSEQ multiplex PCR; TCRdb stores just in-frame clones and leaves some out. This table has under 300,000 clones, approximately 85% appearing once. Sequencing was carried out using peripheral blood. These receptors were obtained from a woman aged 60-75 years with active or convalescent COVID-19.

The rearrangement uses TRBV2 and TRBJ1-6; D is unclear. The CDR3 is 14 residues long. Trimming cost V 4 bases and J 6 bases, with 10 bases left between them. CDR1 is SNHLY and CDR2 is FYNNEI in the germline V gene. The CDR3 loop is CASSVQAFNSPLHF. In DNA, the CDR3 is TGTGCCAGCAGTGTCCAGGCATTTAATTCACCCCTCCACTTT.

V usage is TRBV19 and J usage is TRBJ1-2; no clear D gene. Germline V CDR1 and CDR2: LNHDA, SQIVND (reference sequence). The CDR3 contains 15 residues. With 9 bases removed from V and 4 bases from J, the gap between germline ends came to 21 bases. Here the CDR3 reads CASLAEPESFYGYTF. In DNA, the CDR3 is TGTGCCAGCCTCGCGGAGCCAGAGTCCTTCTATGGCTACACCTTC.

The chain uses TRBV5-4 and TRBJ1-2, with D possibly being TRBD1 (6 bases). The germline V gene encodes CDR1 SGHNT and CDR2 YYREEE (reference sequence). The CDR3 is made up of 14 amino acids. Trimming left V 1 base short and J 6 bases short, with 13 bases between. This CDR3 is CASSLQGRDHGYTF. The CDR3 DNA reads TGTGCCAGCAGCTTGCAGGGGCGCGATCATGGCTACACCTTC.

The chain carries TRBV5-1 and TRBJ2-5; D might be TRBD1 (6 bases). The V gene lost 2 bases and the J gene lost 1 base, with 15 bases spanning the gap. The CDR3 is made up of 16 amino acids. Germline values: CDR1 SGHRS, CDR2 YFSETQ. Written as DNA, the CDR3 is TGCGCCAGCAGCTTCCAGGACAGACGTACCCAAGAGACCCAGTACTTC. Its translation: CASSFQDRRTQETQYF.

This clone was counted ten times or more. CDR3 sequence reads: CASSWTGEDYGYTF. In nucleotides, the CDR3 is TGTGCCAGCAGCTGGACAGGAGAAGACTATGGCTACACCTTC. The chain combines TRBV5-4 with TRBJ1-2; 7 bases align to TRBD1. The CDR3 sequence is 14 residues long. In germline, CDR1 is SGHNT, CDR2 YYREEE (reference sequence). V was clipped by 3 bases and J by 3 bases; unmatched bases: 5.

The CDR3 here is CASSLRLLETDTQYF. The CDR3 nucleotides read TGTGCCAGCAGCTTGAGGTTACTAGAAACAGATACGCAGTATTTT. The rearrangement uses TRBV5-8 and TRBJ2-3, with D tentatively TRBD2 (5 bases). The V end lost 1 base, the J end lost 3 bases, and 12 bases lay between the germline ends. CDR3 size: 15 residues. CDR1 is SGHTS and CDR2 is YDEGEE in the germline V gene.

The genes are TRBV5-1 and TRBJ2-3; D is unresolved. The CDR3 is 14 amino acids. The V end was cut by 4 bases, the J end by 1 base, with 10 bases between. Germline CDR1 SGHRS, CDR2 YFSETQ. CDR3 protein: CASSPSAGTDTQYF. As DNA, the CDR3 is TGCGCCAGCAGCCCGTCGGCGGGCACAGATACGCAGTATTTT.

This rearrangement joins TRBV6-5 to TRBJ2-1, with 9 bases matching TRBD2. The CDR3 sequence is 15 residues long. V shed 8 bases, J shed 6 bases, and the junction held 11 bases outside the gene matches. The germline V gene has CDR1 MNHEY and CDR2 SVGAGI. The CDR3 DNA reads TGTGCCAGCGGAAAGCGGGGGGCCAAAGGCAATGAGCAGTTCTTC. Translated: CASGKRGAKGNEQFF.

This clone was counted a single time. The chain employs TRBV18 and TRBJ2-5; D uncertain. V dropped 0 bases and J dropped 1 base, with 6 bases sitting between them. The CDR3 loop spans 14 amino acids. From germline, CDR1 is KGHSH and CDR2 LQKENI. In DNA form, the CDR3 reads TGTGCCAGCTCACCACCGAGGAGCCAAGAGACCCAGTACTTC. As protein: CASSPPRSQETQYF. The entire variable domain, with the rest obtained from reference TRBV18 and TRBJ2-5, is as follows: NAGVMQNPRHLVRRRGQEARLRCSPMKGHSHVYWYRQLPEEGLKFMVYLQKENIIDESGMPKERFSAEFPKEGPSILRIQQVVRGDSAAYFCASSPPRSQETQYFGPGTRLLVL.

The rearrangement links TRBV7-9 to TRBJ1-2; 8 bases are a match to TRBD1. The germline CDR1 and CDR2 sequences are SEHNR and FQNEAQ (reference sequence). The CDR3 contains 12 residues. J gave up 7 bases and V 5 bases, and 3 bases lay outside the gene matches. CDR3 protein: CASSRQGSGYTF. The CDR3 DNA sequence: TGTGCCAGCAGCCGACAGGGGTCTGGCTACACCTTC.

The V call is TRBV30, the J call TRBJ2-5; TRBD2 matches 12 bases. This CDR3 is 14 amino acids long. The ends lost 0 bases at V and 6 bases at J; junction bases unmatched: 2. Germline CDR1 reads GTSNPN; CDR2 reads SVGIG (reference sequence). The DNA for the CDR3 is TGTGCCTGGAGTGTACTAGCGGGGGGCCAGACCCAGTACTTC. It specifies CAWSVLAGGQTQYF.

The rearrangement links TRBV3-1 (or the pseudogene TRBV3-2) to TRBJ2-1; TRBD1 might be the D (6 bases). This CDR3 is 15 amino acids long. CDR1 is LGHDT, CDR2 YNNKEL, per germline (reference sequence). The V end lost 4 bases, the J end lost 0 bases, and 10 bases lay between the germline ends. The CDR3 DNA follows: TGTGCCAGCAGCCCCGACAGGCCCTCCTACAATGAGCAGTTCTTC. This codes for CASSPDRPSYNEQFF.

This rearrangement joins TRBV27 to TRBJ1-5, with 7 bases aligning to TRBD1. Trimming removed 4 bases from V and 2 bases from J; junction bases left unmatched: 5. The CDR3 length is 15 residues. The germline V gene has CDR1 MNHEY and CDR2 SMNVEV (reference sequence). CDR3 nucleotides: TGTGCCAGCAGTTCCCAGGGGGGAGGCAATCAGCCCCAGCATTTT. Its translation is CASSSQGGGNQPQHF.

The rearrangement uses TRBV19 and TRBJ2-3; a possible D gene is TRBD1 (6 bases). Deletions cut 5 bases from V and 4 bases from J, with 13 bases between. From germline, CDR1 is LNHDA and CDR2 SQIVND (reference sequence). The CDR3 runs 14 residues. The chain's CDR3 is CASSAPGQSDTQYF. The CDR3 region has the DNA TGTGCCAGTAGTGCTCCCGGACAGTCAGATACGCAGTATTTT.

This chain connects TRBV27 to TRBJ1-1, with 9 bases identical to TRBD1. This CDR3 spans 15 amino acids. Germline trimming cut 0 bases from V and 4 bases from J; bases unmatched to any gene: 3. Germline CDR1 MNHEY, CDR2 SMNVEV (reference sequence). This CDR3 is CASSLSTGGATEAFF. Here the CDR3 DNA reads TGTGCCAGCAGTTTATCGACAGGGGGGGCCACTGAAGCTTTCTTT.

The V and J genes are TRBV19 and TRBJ1-4; 9 nucleotides align to TRBD1. The CDR3 runs to 17 residues. The V gene end was trimmed by 1 base and the J gene end by 10 bases; junction bases not matched to a gene: 13. From germline, CDR1 is LNHDA and CDR2 SQIVND (reference sequence). This chain's CDR3 is CASSIAGTGYGTGKLFF. In nucleotides, the CDR3 is TGTGCCAGTAGTATAGCGGGGACAGGGTATGGTACTGGAAAACTGTTTTTT.

This clone was picked up a small number of times. The chain links TRBV6-6 to TRBJ1-1; 7 bases agree with TRBD1. CDR1 MNHNY and CDR2 SVGAGI come from the germline V gene (reference sequence). CDR3 length equals 20 residues. Losses at the gene ends were 6 bases for V and 0 bases for J; bases not matched to a gene: 22. The CDR3 region is CASSPHQPGGRGYVNTEAFF. CDR3 sequence (DNA): TGTGCCAGCAGCCCCCACCAACCCGGGGGCAGGGGGTATGTGAACACTGAAGCTTTCTTT.

The V call is TRBV5-1, the J call TRBJ2-1; 11 nucleotides agree with TRBD2. Germline lookup yields CDR1 SGHRS and CDR2 YFSETQ. The CDR3 is made up of 16 amino acids. After removal of 4 bases from V and 5 bases from J, the junction contained 8 bases not matched to a gene. CDR3 loop: CASSDLAGGLNNEQFF. CDR3 in DNA: TGCGCCAGCAGCGACTTAGCGGGGGGGCTCAACAATGAGCAGTTCTTC.

In DNA form, the CDR3 reads TGTGCTAGTGGTTTGGGACAGGTTAATTCACCCCTCCACTTT. It yields the protein CASGLGQVNSPLHF. The chain combines TRBV12-5 with TRBJ1-6; a weak D match, TRBD1 (6 bases). The length of the CDR3 is 14 residues. V was trimmed by 1 base and J by 6 bases, leaving 7 bases between them. Per the germline V gene, CDR1 is LGHNT and CDR2 is FRNRAP.

Note on this clone: Other DNA sequences in this specimen translate into the identical CDR3. The chain has TRBV9 and TRBJ2-5; 9 nucleotides line up with TRBD1. The CDR3 totals 14 residues. V lost 4 bases to trimming and J lost 3 bases; unmatched junction nucleotides: 4. The germline gives CDR1 SGDLS, CDR2 YYNGEE. CDR3 nucleotide sequence: TGTGCCAGCAGCCTCCGGGACAGGGAAGAGACCCAGTACTTC. It encodes CASSLRDREETQYF. Full variable domain (remainder filled in from reference TRBV9 and TRBJ2-5): DSGVTQTPKHLITATGQRVTLRCSPRSGDLSVYWYQQSLDQGLQFLIQYYNGEERAKGNILERFSAQQFPDLHSELNLSSLELGDSALYFCASSLRDREETQYFGPGTRLLVL.

The count of this clone is one. The chain is built from TRBV19 and TRBJ1-2; 8 nucleotides match TRBD1. This CDR3 comprises 13 residues. CDR1 is LNHDA and CDR2 is SQIVND in the germline V gene (reference sequence). The trim removed 3 bases at V and 8 bases at J, leaving 5 bases unmatched. CDR3 DNA: TGTGCCAGTAGTATCACAGGGGGTTCGGGCTACACCTTC. Encoded protein: CASSITGGSGYTF.

The chain carries TRBV7-2 and TRBJ1-3; a possible D gene is TRBD1 (6 bases). Germline V gene sequence: CDR1 SGHTA, CDR2 FQGNSA. This CDR3 comprises 15 residues. V lost 4 bases and J lost 3, with 13 bases in between. The CDR3, as DNA: TGTGCCAGCAGCTCGCAGACAGGTCGTGGAAACACCATATATTTT. It encodes CASSSQTGRGNTIYF.

This clone was seen only a few times. The chain recombines TRBV30 with TRBJ1-3; D may be TRBD1 (5 bases). The germline V and J ends were trimmed by 0 bases and 9 bases, with 12 bases remaining between them. This CDR3 contains 13 residues. The V gene's germline CDR1 is GTSNPN and CDR2 SVGIG (reference sequence). CDR3 region: CAWSVGPRGTIYF. CDR3 in DNA: TGTGCCTGGAGTGTGGGGCCACGAGGCACCATATATTTT.

This chain links TRBV7-5 with TRBJ2-3; the D call of TRBD1 is as the table states it, not checked on the DNA. TRBV7-5 is a documented pseudogene. The CDR3 spans 14 residues. DNA of the CDR3: TGTGCCAGAAGCACAGTCAGGGGCACAGATACGCAGTATTTT. It specifies CARSTVRGTDTQYF.

J is TRBJ1-2 and V is TRBV10-1; 9 nucleotides match TRBD1. Germline assignment: CDR1 WNHNN and CDR2 SYGVQD (reference sequence). V shed 8 bases and J 6 bases; nucleotides not matched to a gene: 4. The CDR3 runs 12 residues. The CDR3 nucleotides read TGCGCCAGCTATAGACAGGGGGATGGCTACACCTTC. Translation: CASYRQGDGYTF.

In this sample, this clone turned up a few times. J is TRBJ1-5 and V is TRBV6-1, with 7 bases fitting TRBD1. The CDR3 is 17 residues long. The junction had 12 bases not matched to a gene; V was cut back by 4 bases and J by 3 bases. Germline lookup yields CDR1 MNHNS and CDR2 SASEGT. In DNA form, the CDR3 reads TGTGCCAGCAGTGGTTACCTGGGACAGTTCCCCAATCAGCCCCAGCATTTT. Translation: CASSGYLGQFPNQPQHF.

V and J are TRBV7-8 and TRBJ2-2; the match to TRBD1 covers 10 bases. J gave up 2 bases and V 1 base, and 1 base lay outside the gene matches. From germline, CDR1 is SGHVS and CDR2 FQNEAQ. The CDR3 has 16 residues. The CDR3 loop reads CASSLGQGANTGELFF. CDR3 sequence (DNA): TGTGCCAGCAGCTTAGGACAGGGGGCCAACACCGGGGAGCTGTTTTTT.

The CDR3 sequence: CASSPRQGQNSPLHF. In DNA form, the CDR3 reads TGTGCCAGCAGCCCCCGACAGGGCCAGAATTCACCCCTCCACTTT. V is TRBV7-2 and J is TRBJ1-6; 7 nucleotides line up with TRBD1. V trimming: 5 bases; J trimming: 7 bases; junction bases outside the gene matches: 8. The CDR3 extends over 15 amino acids. Germline lookup yields CDR1 SGHTA and CDR2 FQGNSA.

The CDR3 DNA is TGTGCCAGCAGCTTGAGGCAGGGGCCTGACACTGAAGCTTTCTTT. Its protein is CASSLRQGPDTEAFF. The chain has TRBV7-9 and TRBJ1-1, with D tentatively TRBD1 (6 bases). Trimming removed 3 bases at V and 3 bases at J, with 14 bases between. The CDR3 runs to 15 residues. In germline, CDR1 is SEHNR, CDR2 FQNEAQ (reference sequence).